Below, 22 T cell receptor beta chains from the same sample are listed, as sequenced in a study of cytomegalovirus exposure and HLA in healthy donors. With 60 Vbeta and 13 Jbeta primers, the PCR was carried out. Some clones are missing from TCRdb's copy, which holds only in-frame ones; the method was immunoSEQ multiplex PCR. The sample yields about 160,000 clones, roughly 79% seen once. What was sequenced was PBMCs. These receptors all stem from a man aged 25-45 years in good health and CMV-seronegative.

This clone was observed a few times. The chain uses TRBV19 and TRBJ2-1, with D unclear. The V end was cut by 3 bases, the J end by 6 bases, with 15 bases between. The CDR3 consists of 15 residues. The germline gives CDR1 LNHDA, CDR2 SQIVND (reference sequence). For the CDR3, the DNA is TGTGCCAGTAGTATTTTACAGTTTCAGAGCAATGAGCAGTTCTTC. Amino acid sequence: CASSILQFQSNEQFF.

V gene TRBV11-1 combines with J gene TRBJ2-7, with a possible D match to TRBD2 (5 bases). Germline V gene data show CDR1 as SGHAT and CDR2 as FQDESV (reference sequence). With 1 base removed from V and 4 bases from J, the gap between germline ends came to 8 bases. CDR3 length: 13 residues. The CDR3 reads CASSLDGGYEQYF. The CDR3 bases are TGTGCCAGCAGCTTAGATGGCGGGTACGAGCAGTACTTC.

This clone occurred a few times. The chain couples TRBV6-5 to TRBJ2-5; 7 bases fit TRBD1. V lost 5 bases and J lost 4; bases outside the gene matches: 7. The length of the CDR3 is 14 residues. Germline V gives CDR1 MNHEY, CDR2 SVGAGI. The CDR3 coding sequence is TGTGCCAGCAGTGGAACAGGGGTTTTAGAGACCCAGTACTTC. Translation gives CASSGTGVLETQYF.

This clone turned up a few times. CDR3 amino acids: CASSQDYSTEAFF. CDR3 nucleotide sequence: TGCGCCAGCAGCCAAGATTACAGCACTGAAGCTTTCTTT. The rearrangement uses TRBV4-1 and TRBJ1-1; D gene ambiguous. Germline loops: CDR1 MGHRA, CDR2 YSYEKL. V gave up 0 bases and J gave up 4 bases, with 6 bases separating them. CDR3 length equals 13 residues.

V usage is TRBV7-3 and J usage is TRBJ2-1; 11 bases agree with TRBD2. The V and J ends lost 7 bases and 9 bases, in that order; junction bases with no gene match: 11. In germline, CDR1 is SGHTA, CDR2 FQGTGA. There are 15 residues in the CDR3. The CDR3 reads CASTPELAGVGEQFF. CDR3 DNA sequence: TGTGCCAGCACCCCGGAACTAGCGGGGGTGGGTGAGCAGTTCTTC.

This clone occurred a few times. V is TRBV7-2 and J is TRBJ2-5; 8 positions match TRBD2. Germline CDR1 SGHTA, CDR2 FQGNSA. V shed 1 base and J 5 bases; nucleotides not matched to a gene: 6. CDR3 length: 15 residues. The CDR3 DNA sequence: TGTGCCAGCAGCTTAGTGAGCGGGAGCGGGGAGACCCAGTACTTC. This translates into CASSLVSGSGETQYF.

The chain combines TRBV4-3 with TRBJ2-3; TRBD2 is a possible D gene (7 bases). Trimming removed 1 base from V and 1 base from J, with 15 bases in between. This CDR3 has 17 amino acids. The V gene's germline CDR1 is LGHNA and CDR2 YSLEER. CDR3 nucleotide sequence: TGCGCCAGCAGCCAAGGTGCGGGGGCTGCCCGCACAGATACGCAGTATTTT. The encoded protein is CASSQGAGAARTDTQYF.

The rearrangement joins TRBV11-2 to TRBJ2-2; the D gene is possibly TRBD1 (5 bases). The ends were cut back, 1 base at V and 4 bases at J, with 13 bases in the middle. The germline V gene has CDR1 SGHAT and CDR2 FQNNGV. The CDR3 totals 16 residues. The CDR3 DNA reads TGTGCCAGCAGCTTAGCAGCTAGGACAATCACCGGGGAGCTGTTTTTT. Protein sequence: CASSLAARTITGELFF.

This clone was seen just once. The chain has TRBV12-2 and TRBJ2-7; the table's D call, TRBD1, was not checked against the DNA. TRBV12-2 is described as a pseudogene. The CDR3 sequence is 14 residues long. This chain's CDR3 is CASRRRDTPYEQYF. The CDR3 region has the DNA TGTGCAAGTCGCCGCCGGGACACACCCTACGAGCAGTACTTC.

The CDR3 is CASSLGLGTGELFF. CDR3 bases: TGTGCCAGCAGCTTAGGACTTGGAACCGGGGAGCTGTTTTTT. The chain has TRBV7-3 and TRBJ2-2; a possible D gene is TRBD2 (5 bases). Deletions cut 2 bases from V and 5 bases from J, with 9 bases between. Germline CDR1 and CDR2: SGHTA and FQGTGA. CDR3 length: 14 residues.

This chain uses TRBV4-1 with TRBJ2-1; D possibly corresponds to TRBD2 (6 bases). Trimming pared 1 base from V and 5 bases from J, leaving 12 bases between. CDR3 length: 15 amino acids. CDR1 MGHRA and CDR2 YSYEKL come from the germline V gene. CDR3 bases: TGCGCCAGCAGCCAAGTCCAGCGGGCTCACAATGAGCAGTTCTTC. Its translation is CASSQVQRAHNEQFF.

This chain connects TRBV27 to TRBJ1-1, with D uncertain. V gave up 2 bases and J gave up 0 bases, with 7 bases separating them. The CDR3 extends over 14 amino acids. The germline V gene encodes CDR1 MNHEY and CDR2 SMNVEV (reference sequence). The CDR3 coding sequence is TGTGCCAGCAGTTTACGCGCGCTGAACACTGAAGCTTTCTTT. Protein: CASSLRALNTEAFF.

The sample holds one count of this clone. This chain joins TRBV7-9 and TRBJ2-2; a possible D gene is TRBD1 (6 bases). Trimming shortened V by 5 bases and J by 3 bases, and 19 bases separated the two germline ends. The CDR3 has 17 residues. In germline, CDR1 is SEHNR, CDR2 FQNEAQ (reference sequence). The CDR3 region has the DNA TGTGCCAGCAGCCCCTCACGTGGGGGCGATTACACCGGGGAGCTGTTTTTT. Protein: CASSPSRGGDYTGELFF.

Notes on this clone: The junction does not match germline at one end; this may be a read error. This rearrangement joins TRBV6-5 to TRBJ1-1, with TRBD1 as a possible D gene (6 bases). The CDR3 totals 14 residues. Germline V gene data show CDR1 as MNHEY and CDR2 as SVGAGI. CDR3 loop: CASRVDRLKTEAFF. Written as DNA, the CDR3 is TGTGCCAGCAGGGTCGACAGGTTGAAGACTGAAGCTTTCTTT.

The genes are TRBV30 and TRBJ1-4; TRBD1 aligns across 7 bases. CDR3 length: 13 residues. V dropped 6 bases and J dropped 8; count of bases not matched to a gene: 9. CDR1 GTSNPN and CDR2 SVGIG come from the germline V gene (reference sequence). The chain's CDR3 is CACNPGTAEKLFF. CDR3 in DNA: TGTGCCTGCAACCCCGGGACAGCGGAAAAACTGTTTTTT.

This clone was seen a single time. The rearrangement uses TRBV28 and TRBJ2-7, with D possibly matching TRBD2 (5 bases). Trimming removed 4 bases at V and 3 bases at J, with 19 bases between. CDR3 size: 16 residues. The germline CDR1 and CDR2 sequences are MDHEN and SYDVKM. The CDR3 nucleotides are TGTGCCAGCAGTTCCACACGTGGGATCGACTACTACGAGCAGTACTTC. It translates to CASSSTRGIDYYEQYF.

DNA for the CDR3: TGTGCCAGCAGGTCCCTTCAGGGCATGAACACTGAAGCTTTCTTT. It encodes CASRSLQGMNTEAFF. J is TRBJ1-1 and V is TRBV6-5; a possible D gene is TRBD1 (5 bases). Germline CDR1 reads MNHEY; CDR2 reads SVGAGI. The V end lost 6 bases, the J end lost 0 bases, and 14 bases lay between the germline ends. The CDR3 covers 15 residues.

The rearrangement links TRBV25-1 to TRBJ1-2, with 7 nucleotides matching TRBD1. CDR3 length equals 13 residues. The junction had 13 bases not matched to a gene; V was cut back by 10 bases and J by 8 bases. Germline-derived CDR1 and CDR2 are MGHDK and SYGVNS. CDR3 residues: CATTGAGGGGYTF. CDR3 bases: TGTGCCACCACGGGGGCAGGGGGAGGAGGCTACACCTTC.

The chain employs TRBV6-6 and TRBJ1-5; unclear D gene. Germline V gives CDR1 MNHNY, CDR2 SVGAGI (reference sequence). The CDR3 loop spans 15 amino acids. The V gene lost 1 base and the J gene lost 3 bases, with 10 bases spanning the gap. This CDR3 is CASSYYDIANQPQHF. The CDR3 bases are TGTGCCAGCAGTTACTACGACATCGCCAATCAGCCCCAGCATTTT.

The rearrangement joins TRBV2 to TRBJ2-5, with TRBD2 matching 9 bases. V was clipped by 5 bases and J by 7 bases; unmatched bases: 14. The CDR3 is made up of 16 amino acids. Per the germline V gene, CDR1 is SNHLY and CDR2 is FYNNEI. CDR3 DNA sequence: TGTGCCAGCAGTTTTTCCTCTAGCGGGGAAACAGGGACCCAGTACTTC. The encoded protein is CASSFSSSGETGTQYF.

This chain uses TRBV4-3 with TRBJ2-7; D is unresolved. Germline V gives CDR1 LGHNA, CDR2 YSLEER. The CDR3 sequence is 13 residues long. The V end was cut by 4 bases, the J end by 6 bases, with 13 bases between. DNA for the CDR3: TGCGCCAGCAGCCCGGTTCCGCGAACCGAGCAGTACTTC. Protein product: CASSPVPRTEQYF.

Remarks on this clone: Distinct nucleotide sequences in the sample also encode this CDR3. The V and J genes are TRBV19 and TRBJ1-3, with TRBD1 matching 8 bases. J gave up 4 bases and V 5 bases, and 13 bases lay outside the gene matches. The CDR3 covers 17 residues. Germline loops: CDR1 LNHDA, CDR2 SQIVND (reference sequence). CDR3 loop: CASSPTSTTGVGNTIYF. DNA of the CDR3: TGTGCCAGTAGTCCAACATCAACGACAGGGGTAGGAAACACCATATATTTT.